This record concerns one T cell receptor (beta chain) sequence. Its antigen remains unknown. Sorted-subset replicate PCRs used 150 to 200 ng DNA, approximately 33,000 T cell genomes. This table comes from immunoSEQ multiplex PCR, and its TCRdb copy is limited to in-frame clones, with some not included. Seen here are some 2,000,000 clones, 95% observed once, and the top ten hold approximately 0.13%. This entry belongs to a study of shared clonotypes between healthy human individuals. Across the study: Contributing individuals were a couple of females and three males aged 18 to 49.

V lost 10 bases, J lost 7 bases, and 5 bases stayed unmatched. Germline V gene sequence: CDR1 ENHRY, CDR2 SYGVKD. This CDR3 has 13 residues. Points from the study as a whole: Across subsets, estimated richness was generally greater for naive than for memory populations.

V is TRBV10-3 and J is TRBJ2-1; 12 nucleotides align to TRBD2. The sequenced sample consisted of naive CD4+ T cells sorted from blood. Subset denoted: CD45RA+ positively selected. This TCR was sampled from a man younger than 35 in good health. CDR3 sequence: CATRLAGENEQFF. As DNA, the CDR3 is TGTGCCACTCGACTAGCGGGGGAGAATGAGCAGTTCTTC.